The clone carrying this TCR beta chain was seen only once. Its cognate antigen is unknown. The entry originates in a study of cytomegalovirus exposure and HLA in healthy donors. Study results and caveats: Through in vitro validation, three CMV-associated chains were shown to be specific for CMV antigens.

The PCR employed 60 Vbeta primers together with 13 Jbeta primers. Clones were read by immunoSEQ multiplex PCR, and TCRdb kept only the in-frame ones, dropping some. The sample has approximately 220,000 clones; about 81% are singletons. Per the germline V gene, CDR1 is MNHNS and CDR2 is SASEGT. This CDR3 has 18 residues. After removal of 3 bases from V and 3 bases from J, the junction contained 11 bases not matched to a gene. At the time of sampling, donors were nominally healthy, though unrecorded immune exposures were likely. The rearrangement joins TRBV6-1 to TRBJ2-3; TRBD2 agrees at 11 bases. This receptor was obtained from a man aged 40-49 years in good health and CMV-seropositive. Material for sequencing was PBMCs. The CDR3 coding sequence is TGTGCCAGCAGTGACGGGACTAGCGGACCTTTGGGGACAGATACGCAGTATTTT. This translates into CASSDGTSGPLGTDTQYF.